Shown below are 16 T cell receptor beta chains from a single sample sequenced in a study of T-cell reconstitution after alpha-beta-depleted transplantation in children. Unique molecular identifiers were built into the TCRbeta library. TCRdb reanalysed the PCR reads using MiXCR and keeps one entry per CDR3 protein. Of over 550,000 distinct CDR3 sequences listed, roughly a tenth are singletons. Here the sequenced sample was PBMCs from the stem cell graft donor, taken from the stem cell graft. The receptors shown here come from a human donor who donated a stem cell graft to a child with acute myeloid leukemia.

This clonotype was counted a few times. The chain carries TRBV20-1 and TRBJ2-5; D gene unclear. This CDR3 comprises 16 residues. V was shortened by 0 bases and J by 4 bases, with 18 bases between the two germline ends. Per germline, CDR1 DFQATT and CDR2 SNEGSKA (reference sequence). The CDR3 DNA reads TGCAGTGCTAGAGATTCGGCAAGCCCAAAGGGAGAGACCCAGTACTTC. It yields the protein CSARDSASPKGETQYF.

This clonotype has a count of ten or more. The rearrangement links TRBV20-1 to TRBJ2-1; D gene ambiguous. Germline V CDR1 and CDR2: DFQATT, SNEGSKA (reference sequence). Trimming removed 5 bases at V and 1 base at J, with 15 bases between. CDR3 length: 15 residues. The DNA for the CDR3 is TGCAGTGCTCCTGGCGAGGAGTGGTCCTACAATGAGCAGTTCTTC. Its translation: CSAPGEEWSYNEQFF.

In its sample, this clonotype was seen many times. CDR3 nucleotide sequence: TGTGCCAGCAGCCTAAATAACAGGGTTTTTATTAGCTCCTACGAGCAGTACTTC. It yields the protein CASSLNNRVFISSYEQYF. This rearrangement joins TRBV5-6 to TRBJ2-7, with D maybe TRBD1 (6 bases). V was trimmed by 4 bases and J by 0 bases, leaving 23 bases between them. The CDR3 sequence is 18 residues long. Germline values: CDR1 SGHDT, CDR2 YYEEEE.

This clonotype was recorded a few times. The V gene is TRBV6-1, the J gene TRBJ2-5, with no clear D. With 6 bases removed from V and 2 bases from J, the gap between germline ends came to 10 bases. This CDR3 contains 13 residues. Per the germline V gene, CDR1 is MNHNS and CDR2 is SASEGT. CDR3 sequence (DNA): TGTGCCAGCAGGAGATCCCCTCAAGAGACCCAGTACTTC. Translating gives CASRRSPQETQYF.

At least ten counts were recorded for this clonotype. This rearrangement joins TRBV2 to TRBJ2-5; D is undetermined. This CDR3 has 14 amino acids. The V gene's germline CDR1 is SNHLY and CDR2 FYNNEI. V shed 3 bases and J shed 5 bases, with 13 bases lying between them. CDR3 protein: CASSESRSPETQYF. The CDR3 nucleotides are TGTGCCAGCAGTGAGAGTCGCAGTCCTGAGACCCAGTACTTC.

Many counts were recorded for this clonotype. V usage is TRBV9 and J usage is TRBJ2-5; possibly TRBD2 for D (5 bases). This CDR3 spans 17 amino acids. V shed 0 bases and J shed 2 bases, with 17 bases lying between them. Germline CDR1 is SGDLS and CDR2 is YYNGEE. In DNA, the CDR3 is TGTGCCAGCAGCGTAGGTTTCCTAGCTACCCCACAAGAGACCCAGTACTTC. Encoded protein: CASSVGFLATPQETQYF.

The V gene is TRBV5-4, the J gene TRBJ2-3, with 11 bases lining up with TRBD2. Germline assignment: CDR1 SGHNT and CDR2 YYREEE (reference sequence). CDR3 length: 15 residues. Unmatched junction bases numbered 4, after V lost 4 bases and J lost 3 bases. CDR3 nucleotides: TGTGCCAGCAGCCGGGGGACTAGCGGAACAGATACGCAGTATTTT. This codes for CASSRGTSGTDTQYF.

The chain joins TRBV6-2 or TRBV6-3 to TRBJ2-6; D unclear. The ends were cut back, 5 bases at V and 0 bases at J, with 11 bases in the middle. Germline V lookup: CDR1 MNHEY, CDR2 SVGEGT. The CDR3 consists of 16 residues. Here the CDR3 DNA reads TGTGCCAGCAGTCCGATTGGAAACTCTGGGGCCAACGTCCTGACTTTC. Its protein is CASSPIGNSGANVLTF.

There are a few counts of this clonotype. The DNA for the CDR3 is TGTGCCACCAGTGATCTTGACAGGGCAAAGACCCAGTACTTC. This codes for CATSDLDRAKTQYF. This chain links TRBV24-1 with TRBJ2-5; TRBD1 agrees at 7 bases. This CDR3 is built from 14 residues. V trimming: 3 bases; J trimming: 6 bases; junction bases outside the gene matches: 6. The germline CDR1 and CDR2 sequences are KGHDR and SFDVKD.

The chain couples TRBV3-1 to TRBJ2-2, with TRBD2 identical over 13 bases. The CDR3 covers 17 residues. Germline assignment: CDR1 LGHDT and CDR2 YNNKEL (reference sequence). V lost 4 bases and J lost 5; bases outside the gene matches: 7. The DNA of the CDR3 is TGTGCCAGCAGCCCCCGGACTAGCGGGAGTGTAACCGGGGAGCTGTTTTTT. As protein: CASSPRTSGSVTGELFF.

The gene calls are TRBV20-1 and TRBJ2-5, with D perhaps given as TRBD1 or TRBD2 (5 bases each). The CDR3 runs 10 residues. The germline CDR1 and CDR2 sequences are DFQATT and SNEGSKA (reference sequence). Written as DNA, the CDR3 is TGCTTTTGGGGACGGGAGACCCAGTACTTC. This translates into CFWGRETQYF.

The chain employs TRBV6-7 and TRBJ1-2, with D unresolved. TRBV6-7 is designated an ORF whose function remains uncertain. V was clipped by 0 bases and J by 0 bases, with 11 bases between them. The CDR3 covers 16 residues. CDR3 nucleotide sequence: TGTGCCAGCAGTTACTCAGGAGGGAATGCTAACTATGGCTACACCTTC. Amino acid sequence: CASSYSGGNANYGYTF.

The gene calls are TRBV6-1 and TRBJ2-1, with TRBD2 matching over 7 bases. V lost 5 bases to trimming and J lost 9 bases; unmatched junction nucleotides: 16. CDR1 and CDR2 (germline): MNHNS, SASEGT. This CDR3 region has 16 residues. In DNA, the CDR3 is TGTGCCAGCAGTCCCACTACTAGCGTAAGGTTTGGTGAGCAGTTCTTC. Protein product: CASSPTTSVRFGEQFF.

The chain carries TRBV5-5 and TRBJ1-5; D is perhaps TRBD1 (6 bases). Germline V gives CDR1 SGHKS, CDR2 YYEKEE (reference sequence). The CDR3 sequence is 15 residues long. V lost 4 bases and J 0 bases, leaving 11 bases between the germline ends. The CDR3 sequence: CASSLGTISNQPQHF. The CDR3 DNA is TGTGCCAGCAGCCTCGGGACAATTAGCAATCAGCCCCAGCATTTT.

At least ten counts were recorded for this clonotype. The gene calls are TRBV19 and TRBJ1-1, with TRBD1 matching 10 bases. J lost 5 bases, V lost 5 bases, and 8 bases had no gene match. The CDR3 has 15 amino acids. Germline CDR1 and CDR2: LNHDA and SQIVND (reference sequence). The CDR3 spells CASSPLRQGATEAFF. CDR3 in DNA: TGTGCCAGTAGTCCCCTACGACAGGGGGCGACTGAAGCTTTCTTT.

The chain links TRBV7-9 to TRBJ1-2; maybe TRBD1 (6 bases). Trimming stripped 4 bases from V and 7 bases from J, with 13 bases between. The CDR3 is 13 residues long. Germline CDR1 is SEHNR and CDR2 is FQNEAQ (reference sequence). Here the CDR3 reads CASSSPGGAGYTF. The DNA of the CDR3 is TGTGCCAGCAGCTCACCGGGGGGGGCTGGCTACACCTTC. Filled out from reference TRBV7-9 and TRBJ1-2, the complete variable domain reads DTGVSQNPRHKITKRGQNVTFRCDPISEHNRLYWYRQTLGQGPEFLTYFQNEAQLEKSRLLSDRFSAERPKGSFSTLEIQRTEQGDSAMYLCASSSPGGAGYTFGSGTRLTVV.